The next 10 T cell receptor beta chains were all read from a single sample in a study of siplizumab effects on memory and regulatory T cells. Some clones are missing from TCRdb's copy, which holds only in-frame ones; the method was immunoSEQ multiplex PCR. The table records around 78,000 clones, less than 95% of them present only once. Sample: CD8+ T cells sorted from blood. These receptors were collected from a human donor in good health.

To note about this clone: One junction end disagrees with the germline gene, perhaps due to a read error. The chain joins TRBV5-4 to TRBJ2-7; 7 bases map to TRBD2. CDR1 is SGHNT, CDR2 YYREEE, per germline (reference sequence). The CDR3 length is 14 residues. The DNA of the CDR3 is TGTGCCAGCAGCTTGGAAGGGGCGGTGCGGGAGCGGTACTTC. The encoded protein is CASSLEGAVRERYF. The complete variable domain, with remaining parts taken from reference TRBV5-4 and TRBJ2-7, reads ETGVTQSPTHLIKTRGQQVTLRCSSQSGHNTVSWYQQALGQGPQFIFQYYREEENGRGNFPPRFSGLQFPNYSSELNVNALELDDSALYLCASSLEGAVRERYFGPGTRLTVT.

CDR3 in DNA: TGTGCCAGCAGTAAAACAGGGTTGGATGAGCAGTTCTTC. It translates to CASSKTGLDEQFF. V and J are TRBV27 and TRBJ2-1, with D perhaps matching TRBD1 (6 bases). This CDR3 region has 13 residues. Germline CDR1 is MNHEY and CDR2 is SMNVEV (reference sequence). The V end lost 5 bases, the J end lost 8 bases, and 13 bases lay between the germline ends.

This clone appeared a single time. The CDR3 here is CASSIAGTGTSGFYNEQFF. In DNA, the CDR3 is TGTGCCAGTAGTATAGCGGGCACTGGGACTAGCGGGTTTTACAATGAGCAGTTCTTC. The chain carries TRBV19 and TRBJ2-1, with 12 nucleotides matching TRBD2. The CDR3 length is 19 residues. J lost 4 bases, V lost 1 base, and 11 bases had no gene match. In germline, CDR1 is LNHDA, CDR2 SQIVND (reference sequence). The complete variable domain, with remaining parts taken from reference TRBV19 and TRBJ2-1, reads DGGITQSPKYLFRKEGQNVTLSCEQNLNHDAMYWYRQDPGQGLRLIYYSQIVNDFQKGDIAEGYSVSREKKESFPLTVTSAQKNPTAFYLCASSIAGTGTSGFYNEQFFGPGTRLTVL.

The V and J genes are TRBV6-5 and TRBJ2-1, with D perhaps TRBD2 (6 bases). This CDR3 comprises 16 residues. With 2 bases removed from V and 3 bases from J, the gap between germline ends came to 14 bases. The germline CDR1 and CDR2 sequences are MNHEY and SVGAGI. The CDR3 sequence is CASSYRGGTLYNEQFF. CDR3 nucleotide sequence: TGTGCCAGCAGTTACCGTGGCGGGACCCTCTACAATGAGCAGTTCTTC.

The chain employs TRBV5-4 and TRBJ1-1; D gene unclear. The CDR3 is 14 residues long. The V end was cut by 3 bases, the J end by 0 bases, with 9 bases between. Germline-derived CDR1 and CDR2 are SGHNT and YYREEE (reference sequence). The CDR3 bases are TGTGCCAGCAGCTCGGACGGATTGAACACTGAAGCTTTCTTT. It translates to CASSSDGLNTEAFF.

The V and J genes are TRBV18 and TRBJ2-2, with D perhaps matching TRBD2 (5 bases). The CDR3 is 16 residues long. Germline-derived CDR1 and CDR2 are KGHSH and LQKENI. The V end lost 6 bases, the J end lost 5 bases, and 19 bases lay between the germline ends. The CDR3 spells CASSPARGLNTGELFF. The CDR3 nucleotides read TGTGCCAGCTCCCCCGCACGAGGGCTGAATACCGGGGAGCTGTTTTTT.

This chain uses TRBV2 with TRBJ1-5; D is ambiguous. V lost 7 bases and J 4 bases, leaving 11 bases between the germline ends. CDR3 length equals 13 residues. Looked up from germline, CDR1 is SNHLY and CDR2 is FYNNEI. CDR3 DNA: TGTGCCAGCATAAGGGAAGCGAATCAGCCCCAGCATTTT. It is translated as CASIREANQPQHF.

This rearrangement joins TRBV7-9 to TRBJ1-1; 8 bases are a match to TRBD1. V lost 5 bases and J lost 1; bases outside the gene matches: 3. CDR1 SEHNR and CDR2 FQNEAQ come from the germline V gene (reference sequence). This CDR3 has 14 amino acids. In DNA, the CDR3 is TGTGCCAGCAGCGGCGGGACAGGGAACACTGAAGCTTTCTTT. It specifies CASSGGTGNTEAFF.

The chain joins TRBV4-1 to TRBJ1-5; no firm D call. CDR1 MGHRA and CDR2 YSYEKL come from the germline V gene. The CDR3 has 14 amino acids. Deletions cut 2 bases from V and 6 bases from J, with 11 bases between. Written as DNA, the CDR3 is TGCGCCAGCAGCCAATACTTGGGCCGTCAGCCCCAGCATTTT. This gives the protein CASSQYLGRQPQHF.

The V gene is TRBV7-9, the J gene TRBJ2-5; 7 bases are a match to TRBD1. With the DNA end fitting TRBJ2-7 better, the J assignment may be wrong. The V gene's germline CDR1 is SEHNR and CDR2 FQNEAQ (reference sequence). CDR3 length: 17 amino acids. This chain's CDR3 is CASSPTTPRTGSYEQYF. The CDR3 DNA reads as TGTGCCAGCAGCCCGACCACCCCGAGGACAGGCTCCTACGAGCAGTACTTC.